This T cell receptor beta chain was sequenced during a study of blood T cell repertoires in COVID-19. Germline values: CDR1 LNHDA, CDR2 SQIVND (reference sequence). Deletions cut 4 bases from V and 0 bases from J, with 12 bases between. The CDR3 length is 15 residues. TCRdb's table, derived via immunoSEQ multiplex PCR, lists solely in-frame clones and lacks some. Among some 270,000 clones, about 85% were seen once, and the ten largest hold 0.85% to 1%. The specimen was peripheral blood. This TCR was recovered from a human donor with COVID-19, enrolled during active disease. The donor label of this sample is uncertain. V and J are TRBV19 and TRBJ1-1; a weak D match, TRBD1 (5 bases). CDR3 coding DNA: TGTGCCAGTAGTACGGTGCCAGGGATGAACACTGAAGCTTTCTTT. It yields the protein CASSTVPGMNTEAFF.